The rows below give T cell receptor beta chains drawn from one sample of a study of blood T cell repertoires in COVID-19. Profiled with immunoSEQ multiplex PCR; TCRdb holds only in-frame clones, not every one. Altogether approximately 140,000 clones are present, 84% being singletons, with the ten largest covering less than 2.5%. Material for sequencing was peripheral blood. Receptors originate from a man in his sixties or seventies with acute or convalescent COVID-19. Each CDR3 is given with its conserved first and last residue. The D gene is left open where the match is weak. Only part of the rows carry a size: once, few, many, or a class if the clone is expanded.

d_gene,len,j_gene,abundance,v_gene,CDR3aa,CDR3nt
NA,15,TRBJ1-6,once,TRBV19,CASSSQWGEDSPLHF,TGTGCCAGTAGTTCTCAGTGGGGGGAGGATTCACCCCTCCACTTT
NA,14,TRBJ1-1,NA,TRBV19,CASSGGWRNTEAFF,TGTGCCAGTAGTGGGGGCTGGAGGAACACTGAAGCTTTCTTT
NA,16,TRBJ1-5,few,TRBV30,CAWSDPGLGANQPQHF,TGTGCCTGGAGTGACCCTGGATTGGGGGCGAATCAGCCCCAGCATTTT
NA,14,TRBJ1-1,NA,TRBV18,CASSPVYLNTEAFF,TGTGCCAGCTCACCGGTCTACCTGAACACTGAAGCTTTCTTT
NA,16,TRBJ2-6,NA,TRBV11-1,CASSLPTASGANVLTF,TGTGCCAGCAGCTTACCCACAGCCTCTGGGGCCAACGTCCTGACTTTC
NA,12,TRBJ1-2,NA,TRBV30,CAWSVSQYGYTF,TGTGCCTGGAGTGTATCCCAGTATGGCTACACCTTC
NA,12,TRBJ1-4,few,TRBV30,CAWTGGNEKLFF,TGTGCCTGGACGGGGGGGAATGAAAAACTGTTTTTT
NA,14,TRBJ2-2,NA,TRBV7-9,CASSPTVDHRELFF,TGTGCCAGCAGCCCTACAGTTGACCACAGGGAGCTGTTTTTT
NA,16,TRBJ2-2,NA,TRBV4-1,CASSRLRVGNTGELFF,TGCGCCAGCAGTCGACTAAGGGTGGGGAACACCGGGGAGCTGTTTTTT
NA,15,TRBJ1-1,few,TRBV2,CASNPSSGVGTEAFF,TGTGCCAGCAACCCCTCTTCAGGGGTGGGCACTGAAGCTTTCTTT
NA,14,TRBJ1-5,NA,TRBV6-5,CASSWREGDQPQHF,TGTGCCAGCAGCTGGAGAGAAGGAGATCAGCCCCAGCATTTT
TRBD2,18,TRBJ2-1,NA,TRBV5-4,CASSPGPSGGSSYNEQFF,TGTGCCAGCAGCCCTGGGCCTAGCGGGGGTAGCTCCTACAATGAGCAGTTCTTC
NA,13,TRBJ2-5,NA,TRBV5-1,CASSPQGGETQYF,TGCGCCAGCAGCCCACAGGGCGGAGAGACCCAGTACTTC
TRBD1,14,TRBJ1-5,NA,TRBV28,CASSFPTGVQPQHF,TGTGCCAGCAGTTTCCCGACAGGGGTTCAGCCCCAGCATTTT
TRBD2,15,TRBJ2-1,NA,TRBV7-9,CASRARTSSYNEQFF,TGTGCCAGCAGGGCCCGGACTAGCTCCTACAATGAGCAGTTCTTC
NA,13,TRBJ1-2,few,TRBV15,CATSRGQGNGYTF,TGTGCCACCAGCAGAGGGCAGGGGAATGGCTACACCTTC
NA,15,TRBJ1-4,NA,TRBV18,CASSPGAATNEKLFF,TGTGCCAGCTCACCGGGAGCTGCAACTAATGAAAAACTGTTTTTT
TRBD2,19,TRBJ2-2,NA,TRBV19,CASSIWGTPGRANTGELFF,TGTGCCAGTAGTATATGGGGCACGCCCGGGAGGGCGAACACCGGGGAGCTGTTTTTT
TRBD1,15,TRBJ1-1,few,TRBV5-5,CASSLAGTGNTEAFF,TGTGCCAGCAGCTTGGCCGGGACAGGGAACACTGAAGCTTTCTTT
TRBD1,15,TRBJ1-4,NA,TRBV2,CASSRQIGQGEKLFF,TGTGCCAGCAGCAGACAGATCGGACAGGGGGAAAAACTGTTTTTT
TRBD1,14,TRBJ1-4,few,TRBV6-5,CASRDDRGGEKLFF,TGTGCCAGCAGGGACGACAGGGGTGGGGAAAAACTGTTTTTT
TRBD1,13,TRBJ1-6,once,TRBV2,CASGTGGDSPLHF,TGTGCCAGCGGGACAGGGGGCGACTCACCCCTCCACTTT
NA,14,TRBJ2-1,NA,TRBV9,CASEGTFPSHEQFF,TGTGCCAGCGAAGGGACTTTTCCCTCCCATGAGCAGTTCTTC
TRBD1,11,TRBJ2-7,NA,TRBV30,CAWDRGYEQYF,TGTGCCTGGGACAGGGGGTACGAGCAGTACTTC
TRBD2,17,TRBJ2-7,NA,TRBV7-2,CASSLARASGSSYEQYF,TGTGCCAGCAGCTTAGCGCGGGCTAGCGGGAGCTCCTACGAGCAGTACTTC
TRBD1,15,TRBJ1-1,NA,TRBV9,CASSPWDSMNTEAFF,TGTGCCAGCAGCCCCTGGGACAGCATGAACACTGAAGCTTTCTTT
TRBD1,16,TRBJ1-4,few,TRBV19,CASTGTALGASEKLFF,TGTGCCTCAACCGGGACAGCCCTCGGGGCCAGTGAAAAACTGTTTTTT
NA,15,TRBJ1-6,NA,TRBV19,CASSIAGVYNSPLHF,TGTGCCAGTAGTATTGCGGGGGTCTATAATTCACCCCTCCACTTT
TRBD1,15,TRBJ1-2,once,TRBV6-5,CASTGAGGANYGYTF,TGTGCCAGCACAGGGGCAGGGGGAGCTAACTATGGCTACACCTTC
TRBD1,14,TRBJ1-4,once,TRBV5-1,CASSVGQQNEKLFF,TGCGCCAGCAGCGTGGGACAGCAAAATGAAAAACTGTTTTTT
NA,13,TRBJ1-1,once,TRBV18,CASSPTENTEAFF,TGTGCCAGCTCACCCACAGAGAACACTGAAGCTTTCTTT
NA,14,TRBJ2-7,NA,TRBV6-2/TRBV6-3,CASSYRTDRGEQYF,TGTGCCAGCAGTTACCGGACCGATCGCGGGGAGCAGTACTTC
TRBD1,12,TRBJ2-7,NA,TRBV28,CATGTGLREQYF,TGTGCCACCGGGACAGGGTTGAGGGAGCAGTACTTC
NA,15,TRBJ2-3,NA,TRBV19,CASSASQVGTDTQYF,TGTGCCAGTAGTGCCTCCCAGGTGGGCACAGATACGCAGTATTTT
NA,13,TRBJ2-3,NA,TRBV7-3,CASSAGGGDTQYF,TGTGCCAGCAGCGCTGGGGGCGGAGATACGCAGTATTTT
NA,15,TRBJ2-1,NA,TRBV5-4,CASSSGPPRRNEQFF,TGTGCCAGCAGCTCGGGCCCTCCCAGGAGGAATGAGCAGTTCTTC
TRBD2,15,TRBJ2-1,NA,TRBV6-5,CASSLYSGRNNEQFF,TGTGCCAGCAGTCTATATAGCGGGCGCAACAATGAGCAGTTCTTC
TRBD1,12,TRBJ1-6,NA,TRBV27,CASSTGGSPLHF,TGTGCCAGCAGTACAGGGGGCTCACCCCTCCACTTT
NA,18,TRBJ2-5,NA,TRBV6-2/TRBV6-3,CASSYMGPSGGRKETQYF,TGTGCCAGCAGTTACATGGGTCCAAGCGGAGGCCGAAAAGAGACCCAGTACTTC
TRBD2,15,TRBJ2-1,NA,TRBV18,CASSPGLALYNEQFF,TGTGCCAGCTCACCAGGACTAGCTTTGTACAATGAGCAGTTCTTC
TRBD1,19,TRBJ1-2,NA,TRBV29-1,CSVEDGWTETGGSLYGYTF,TGCAGCGTTGAAGATGGTTGGACCGAGACAGGGGGTTCCCTATATGGCTACACCTTC
TRBD2,17,TRBJ2-3,NA,TRBV9,CASSAGGGLAGTDTQYF,TGTGCCAGCAGCGCTGGGGGAGGACTAGCGGGCACAGATACGCAGTATTTT
NA,17,TRBJ2-7,NA,TRBV4-1,CASSQDDRAGYSYEQYF,TGCGCCAGCAGCCAAGATGACAGGGCGGGGTACTCCTACGAGCAGTACTTC
NA,14,TRBJ1-2,NA,TRBV6-5,CASTSRGRRYGYTF,TGTGCCAGCACCAGTAGGGGTCGACGCTATGGCTACACCTTC
NA,19,TRBJ2-2,NA,TRBV18,CASSPSDYSNTHNTGELFF,TGTGCCAGCTCACCGTCGGACTATTCAAACACCCATAACACCGGGGAGCTGTTTTTT
TRBD1,14,TRBJ2-3,NA,TRBV5-1,CASSFGQGTDTQYF,TGCGCCAGCAGCTTTGGACAGGGCACAGATACGCAGTATTTT